The 3 T cell receptor beta chains in this list originate from one sample, sequenced in a study of shared clonotypes between healthy human individuals. This table comes from immunoSEQ multiplex PCR, and its TCRdb copy is limited to in-frame clones, with some not included. The sample carries 1,500,000 or so clones, around 98.5% recorded once. Material for sequencing was naive CD4+ T cells sorted from blood. Subset specified: CD45RA+ positively selected. The source of these receptors is a man younger than 40 in good health.

This chain connects TRBV9 to TRBJ2-2; possibly TRBD2 for D (5 bases). The CDR3 sequence is 15 residues long. The germline gives CDR1 SGDLS, CDR2 YYNGEE. V was shortened by 1 base and J by 2 bases, with 9 bases between the two germline ends. This chain's CDR3 is CASSVRGRNTGELFF. CDR3 nucleotide sequence: TGTGCCAGCAGCGTACGGGGTCGCAACACCGGGGAGCTGTTTTTT.

This chain links TRBV28 with TRBJ2-2; 11 positions match TRBD2. J was trimmed by 5 bases and V by 6 bases; bases with no gene match: 11. Germline V gene data show CDR1 as MDHEN and CDR2 as SYDVKM. This CDR3 is 17 amino acids long. CDR3 protein: CASRQLAGDLATGELFF. The DNA for the CDR3 is TGTGCCAGCAGACAACTAGCGGGAGACCTAGCAACCGGGGAGCTGTTTTTT.

This chain links TRBV27 with TRBJ1-1; D possibly corresponds to TRBD1 (5 bases). The CDR3 length is 15 residues. Trimming took 2 bases from V and 0 from J, leaving 10 bases between them. Per germline, CDR1 MNHEY and CDR2 SMNVEV (reference sequence). This chain's CDR3 is CASSLTGQLNTEAFF. The CDR3 nucleotides are TGTGCCAGCAGTTTAACGGGGCAATTGAACACTGAAGCTTTCTTT.